This entry lists 16 T cell receptor beta chains sequenced from one sample in a study of T-cell reconstitution after alpha-beta-depleted transplantation in children. For TCRbeta, the library was prepared with unique molecular identifiers. MiXCR was run by TCRdb on the PCR reads, yielding one entry per CDR3 protein. The repertoire holds some 530,000 distinct CDR3 sequences, with 9.5% to 15% as singletons. Source: PBMCs from the stem cell graft donor, taken from the stem cell graft. The receptors derive from a human donor who donated a stem cell graft to a child with combined immunodeficiency.

This clonotype came up many times. The rearrangement links TRBV25-1 to TRBJ2-3; 7 nucleotides line up with TRBD1. The CDR3 is 16 amino acids. Germline CDR1 MGHDK, CDR2 SYGVNS. The ends lost 1 base at V and 2 bases at J; junction bases unmatched: 6. The CDR3 region has the DNA TGTGCCAGCAGTGAATCAACAGGGGCTTTCACAGATACGCAGTATTTT. It is translated as CASSESTGAFTDTQYF.

This chain connects TRBV7-3 to TRBJ2-6, with a possible D match to TRBD2 (5 bases). Looked up from germline, CDR1 is SGHTA and CDR2 is FQGTGA. Trimming took 6 bases from V and 8 from J, leaving 14 bases between them. The CDR3 totals 14 residues. This chain's CDR3 is CASRNRDPTNVLTF. CDR3 coding DNA: TGTGCCAGCAGAAACCGGGATCCTACCAACGTCCTGACTTTC. Together with reference TRBV7-3 and TRBJ2-6, the CDR3 gives the full variable domain: GAGVSQTPSNKVTEKGKYVELRCDPISGHTALYWYRQSLGQGPEFLIYFQGTGAADDSGLPNDRFFAVRPEGSVSTLKIQRTERGDSAVYLCASRNRDPTNVLTFGAGSRLTVL.

The chain employs TRBV9 and TRBJ2-2; the match to TRBD2 covers 9 bases. V lost 2 bases and J lost 3; bases outside the gene matches: 8. CDR1 and CDR2 (germline): SGDLS, YYNGEE. This CDR3 spans 17 amino acids. The CDR3 reads CASSVRAGGSDTGELFF. The CDR3 DNA follows: TGTGCCAGCAGCGTCCGGGCGGGAGGGAGCGACACCGGGGAGCTGTTTTTT.

This clonotype was found a few times. The chain has TRBV6-1 and TRBJ2-1, with 10 nucleotides matching TRBD2. CDR1 MNHNS and CDR2 SASEGT come from the germline V gene. V shed 5 bases and J 5 bases; nucleotides not matched to a gene: 6. This CDR3 is 15 amino acids long. CDR3 in DNA: TGTGCCAGCAGTCAGAGCGGGGGGGGGCACAATGAGCAGTTCTTC. As protein: CASSQSGGGHNEQFF.

This clonotype has only a few counts. The chain carries TRBV5-5 and TRBJ2-5, with D perhaps assigned TRBD1 or TRBD2 (5 bases each). The germline V gene has CDR1 SGHKS and CDR2 YYEKEE (reference sequence). V was cut by 9 bases and J by 5 bases, with 17 bases left in between. The length of the CDR3 is 13 residues. CDR3 in amino acids: CATKRSGTETQYF. DNA of the CDR3: TGTGCCACTAAAAGGTCGGGGACCGAGACCCAGTACTTC. The complete variable domain, with remaining parts taken from reference TRBV5-5 and TRBJ2-5, reads DAGVTQSPTHLIKTRGQQVTLRCSPISGHKSVSWYQQVLGQGPQFIFQYYEKEERGRGNFPDRFSARQFPNYSSELNVNALLLGDSALYLCATKRSGTETQYFGPGTRLLVL.

This clonotype was seen many times. The chain carries TRBV14 and TRBJ2-5; 9 bases agree with TRBD2. Germline V lookup: CDR1 SGHDN, CDR2 FVKESK. The J segment lost 5 bases and the V segment lost 0 bases, leaving 10 bases of the junction unmatched. The CDR3 loop spans 17 amino acids. CDR3 protein: CASSQDLAGGPRETQYF. For the CDR3, the DNA is TGTGCCAGCAGCCAAGACCTTGCGGGAGGGCCGAGGGAGACCCAGTACTTC.

The chain employs TRBV6-2 or TRBV6-3 and TRBJ2-2; 9 nucleotides agree with TRBD1. V lost 7 bases to trimming and J lost 5 bases; unmatched junction nucleotides: 17. CDR1 is MNHEY, CDR2 SVGEGT, per germline. The CDR3 runs to 18 residues. The CDR3 nucleotides are TGTGCCAGCACCCAAGGGGTTCCCGGGACAGGGCATACCGGGGAGCTGTTTTTT. This encodes CASTQGVPGTGHTGELFF.

This sequence joins TRBV10-3 and TRBJ1-1; D perhaps matches TRBD1 (6 bases). This CDR3 is 14 amino acids long. Between the trimmed V and J ends, which lost 6 bases and 0 bases, there was a span of 11 bases. Germline V gene sequence: CDR1 ENHRY, CDR2 SYGVKD. CDR3 bases: TGTGCCATCAGGCGACAGGACATGAACACTGAAGCTTTCTTT. Translation gives CAIRRQDMNTEAFF.

This clonotype was counted many times. This sequence joins TRBV5-1 and TRBJ2-2, with 8 bases fitting TRBD1. Looked up from germline, CDR1 is SGHRS and CDR2 is YFSETQ. Trimming cost V 4 bases and J 6 bases; bases outside gene matches: 2. This CDR3 comprises 13 residues. CDR3 amino acids: CASSGQGSGELFF. CDR3 DNA: TGCGCCAGCAGCGGACAGGGATCCGGGGAGCTGTTTTTT.

This clonotype has more than one count but fewer than ten. J is TRBJ2-5 and V is TRBV4-2, with 7 nucleotides matching TRBD2. The CDR3 extends over 16 amino acids. The J segment lost 2 bases and the V segment lost 1 base, leaving 7 bases of the junction unmatched. Germline CDR1 LGHNA, CDR2 YNFKEQ. The CDR3 DNA follows: TGTGCCAGCAGCCAAGGGCCGGGGGGAAGGCAAGAGACCCAGTACTTC. This translates into CASSQGPGGRQETQYF.

This clonotype turned up a few times. This rearrangement joins TRBV4-2 to TRBJ2-7; tentatively, D is TRBD2 (5 bases). The V gene's germline CDR1 is LGHNA and CDR2 YNFKEQ. With 0 bases removed from V and 3 bases from J, the gap between germline ends came to 18 bases. CDR3 size: 17 residues. The CDR3 DNA reads as TGTGCCAGCAGCCAAGAGAACGGGGTCGGCCGAGGCTACGAGCAGTACTTC. Its protein product is CASSQENGVGRGYEQYF.

This clonotype has only a few counts. J is TRBJ2-3 and V is TRBV15; possible D gene TRBD2, 6 bases. The V end was cut by 4 bases, the J end by 0 bases, with 11 bases between. There are 15 residues in the CDR3. Germline assignment: CDR1 LNHNV and CDR2 YYDKDF (reference sequence). The CDR3 DNA reads TGTGCCACCAGCAACTGGGAGGCTAGCACAGATACGCAGTATTTT. Its protein is CATSNWEASTDTQYF.

This clonotype came up many times. This chain uses TRBV12-3 or TRBV12-4 with TRBJ2-1; 7 nucleotides line up with TRBD2. The trim removed 5 bases at V and 0 bases at J, leaving 10 bases unmatched. This CDR3 is built from 17 residues. Here the CDR3 reads CASSPSAGESSYNEQFF. CDR3 bases: TGTGCCAGCAGTCCCTCGGCGGGAGAAAGCTCCTACAATGAGCAGTTCTTC.

This clonotype was counted only a few times. The CDR3 region is CASEAGSREQYF. The CDR3 nucleotides are TGTGCCAGCGAGGCGGGCTCGAGGGAGCAGTACTTC. J is TRBJ2-7 and V is TRBV2, with D possibly being TRBD2 (5 bases). V shed 8 bases and J shed 7 bases, with 15 bases lying between them. The CDR3 sequence is 12 residues long. Germline V CDR1 and CDR2: SNHLY, FYNNEI.

V is TRBV5-1 and J is TRBJ2-3; 16 bases align to TRBD2. CDR3 length equals 16 residues. Unmatched junction bases numbered 7, after V lost 4 bases and J lost 8 bases. Per the germline V gene, CDR1 is SGHRS and CDR2 is YFSETQ. Here the CDR3 reads CASSPGLAGGLGTQYF. The CDR3 nucleotides read TGCGCCAGCAGCCCGGGACTAGCGGGGGGGCTGGGTACGCAGTATTTT.

This clonotype was detected ten times or more. CDR3 nucleotide sequence: TGTGCCAGCAGCGTAGGGGGGAGCAAAAACATTCAGTACTTC. As protein: CASSVGGSKNIQYF. The chain uses TRBV9 and TRBJ2-4; D is tentatively TRBD1 or TRBD2 (5 bases each). CDR1 and CDR2 from the germline V gene are SGDLS and YYNGEE. Trimming took 0 bases from V and 3 from J, leaving 7 bases between them. The CDR3 runs 14 residues.